The entry below describes one T cell receptor beta chain. No antigen is known for it. Both 60 Vbeta primers and 13 Jbeta primers went into the PCR. Measured with immunoSEQ multiplex PCR; TCRdb has only the in-frame clones, and not every one. The table lists around 140,000 clones, 76% of them singletons. The record originates from a study of cytomegalovirus exposure and HLA in healthy donors. Trimming removed 0 bases from V and 4 bases from J, with 14 bases in between. Germline V lookup: CDR1 SGHRS, CDR2 YFSETQ. CDR3 length: 15 amino acids. Overall study findings and caveats: Among TCR beta chains, those listed as cytomegalovirus-associated numbered around 160.

This clonotype originated in a female donor in good health and CMV-seropositive. This rearrangement joins TRBV5-1 to TRBJ2-7, with no clear D. Sequenced material: PBMCs. This chain's CDR3 is CASSLGGARRYEQYF. Written as DNA, the CDR3 is TGCGCCAGCAGCTTGGGAGGTGCTAGGCGGTACGAGCAGTACTTC. Using reference TRBV5-1 and TRBJ2-7 for the parts outside the CDR3, the full variable domain is KAGVTQTPRYLIKTRGQQVTLSCSPISGHRSVSWYQQTPGQGLQFLFEYFSETQRNKGNFPGRFSGRQFSNSRSEMNVSTLELGDSALYLCASSLGGARRYEQYFGPGTRLTVT.